This T cell receptor (beta chain) was observed in a study of T cell repertoires in cytomegalovirus infection. Whole-study results and caveats: Predominance within the ex vivo response was attributable to HLA-C-restricted CMV-specific TCR beta clonotypes.

As to this clonotype: What it binds is not known.

The V gene's germline CDR1 is DFQATT and CDR2 SNEGSKA (reference sequence). This CDR3 is 14 amino acids long. Trimming removed 0 bases from V and 1 base from J; junction bases left unmatched: 2. Each CDR3 protein is one row after TCRdb ran MiXCR on the reads. The table includes 450,000 to 600,000 distinct CDR3 sequences, 25% to 35% detected once. The sample here was cultured PBMCs, taken from culture after CMV antigen stimulation. The rearrangement links TRBV20-1 to TRBJ2-5; 7 bases align to TRBD2. This TCR derives from a human donor in good health (CMV status not recorded). Some clones in this sample may be carry-over from other donors' samples. CDR3 in amino acids: CSARDLAVQETQYF. As DNA, the CDR3 is TGCAGTGCTAGAGACCTAGCGGTCCAAGAGACCCAGTACTTC.